This TCR beta chain is from a study of T cells after yellow fever vaccination. At the level of the study: Those fractions that held only low numbers of cells were prepared using the SMART-Seq v4 Ultra Low Input RNA kit. Findings and caveats of the study: Any FACS-sorted repertoire could hold abundant clonotypes that contaminate it from the bulk population. It was the secondary response that reached its peak faster, day 5 versus 15, but it was weaker.

Trimming cost V 2 bases and J 6 bases, with 13 bases left between them. The germline gives CDR1 LNHNV, CDR2 YYDKDF (reference sequence). This CDR3 contains 15 residues. TCRdb called the 5' RACE reads again in MiXCR, with one record for every CDR3 protein. This repertoire shows 200,000 to 250,000 distinct CDR3 sequences, 2.5% to 3.5% found once; its top ten account for less than 3.5%. This clonotype has at least ten counts. Its cognate antigen is unknown. The TCR originated in a man between 18 and 29 years old who received the YFV17D yellow fever vaccine. The chain employs TRBV15 and TRBJ1-4; D call uncertain. Sequenced material: CD4+ T cells sorted from PBMCs, taken 10 days after the yellow fever booster vaccination. In DNA form, the CDR3 reads TGTGCCACCAGCAGACGACTCTCACGGGATGAAAAACTGTTTTTT. Translation gives CATSRRLSRDEKLFF.